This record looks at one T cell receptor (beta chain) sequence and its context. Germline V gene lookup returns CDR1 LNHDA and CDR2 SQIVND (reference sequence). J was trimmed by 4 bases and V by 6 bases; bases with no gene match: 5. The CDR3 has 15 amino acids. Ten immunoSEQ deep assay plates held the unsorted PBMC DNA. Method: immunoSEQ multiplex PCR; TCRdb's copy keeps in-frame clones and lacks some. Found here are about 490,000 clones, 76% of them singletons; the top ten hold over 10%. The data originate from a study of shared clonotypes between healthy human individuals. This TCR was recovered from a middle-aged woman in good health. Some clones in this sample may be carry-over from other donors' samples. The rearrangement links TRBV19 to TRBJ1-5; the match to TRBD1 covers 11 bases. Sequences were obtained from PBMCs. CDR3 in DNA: TGTGCCAGTAGGGACAGGGGGCGCGGTAATCAGCCCCAGCATTTT. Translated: CASRDRGRGNQPQHF.